The 2 T cell receptor beta chains below were found in one sample sequenced in a study of blood T cell repertoires in COVID-19. Repertoires were generated with immunoSEQ multiplex PCR, while TCRdb's copy carries only in-frame clones and drops some. The sample has 95,000 to 150,000 clones, over 70% seen once; the top ten hold just under 30%. The sequenced material came from peripheral blood. The receptor set was obtained from an older woman with acute or convalescent COVID-19.

The V call is TRBV5-1, the J call TRBJ1-1, with 8 bases identical to TRBD1. Germline CDR1 and CDR2: SGHRS and YFSETQ. CDR3 length equals 14 residues. The trim removed 4 bases at V and 0 bases at J, leaving 2 bases unmatched. This chain's CDR3 is CASSTGQVNTEAFF. The CDR3 coding sequence is TGCGCCAGCAGCACGGGACAGGTGAACACTGAAGCTTTCTTT.

This clone was picked up one time. V is TRBV11-2 and J is TRBJ1-2; D remains unclear. The CDR3 length is 15 residues. Per germline, CDR1 SGHAT and CDR2 FQNNGV. The V end was cut by 0 bases, the J end by 4 bases, with 12 bases between. The CDR3 DNA reads as TGTGCCAGCAGCTTAGAAAGGCAGGTTTTCTATGGCTACACCTTC. Its translation is CASSLERQVFYGYTF.